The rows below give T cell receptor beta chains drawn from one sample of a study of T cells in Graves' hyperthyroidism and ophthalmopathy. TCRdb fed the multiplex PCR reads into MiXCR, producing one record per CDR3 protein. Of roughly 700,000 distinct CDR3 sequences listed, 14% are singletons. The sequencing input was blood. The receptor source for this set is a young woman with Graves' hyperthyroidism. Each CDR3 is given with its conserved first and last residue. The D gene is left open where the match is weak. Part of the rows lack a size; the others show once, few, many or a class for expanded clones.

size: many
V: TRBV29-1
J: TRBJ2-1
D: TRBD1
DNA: TGCAGCGTTGCCGGGGACAGACCTGTGATGGGATCATACAATGAGCAGTTCTTC
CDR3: CSVAGDRPVMGSYNEQFF

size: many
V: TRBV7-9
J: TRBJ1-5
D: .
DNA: TGTGCCAGCAGCTTAGGCCTGGGCGGAAATCAGCCCCAGCATTTT
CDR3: CASSLGLGGNQPQHF

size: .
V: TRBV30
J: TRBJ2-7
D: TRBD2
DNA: TGTGCCTGGACCTATCGGACTAGCGGGAGGGCCTACTACGAGCAGTACTTC
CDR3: CAWTYRTSGRAYYEQYF

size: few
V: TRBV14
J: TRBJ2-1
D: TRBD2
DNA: TGTGCCAGCTCGATCACGCCGGGACTAGGAATTGATGAGCAGTTCTTC
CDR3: CASSITPGLGIDEQFF

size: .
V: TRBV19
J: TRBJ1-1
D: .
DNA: TGTGCCAGTAGCCCAGAGTTGGGGGAAGCTTTCTTT
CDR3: CASSPELGEAFF

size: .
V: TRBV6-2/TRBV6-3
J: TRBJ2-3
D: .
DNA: TGTGCCAGCAGTTCTACGGGGCCCTACACAGATACGCAGTATTTT
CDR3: CASSSTGPYTDTQYF

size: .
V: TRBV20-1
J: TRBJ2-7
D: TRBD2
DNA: TGCAGTGCTACTTCTAGCGGGAGCTCCTACGAGCAGTACTTC
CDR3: CSATSSGSSYEQYF

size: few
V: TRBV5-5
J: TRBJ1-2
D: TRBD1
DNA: TGTGCCAGCAGCGCATGGACAGGGTCGGGTGGCTACACCTTC
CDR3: CASSAWTGSGGYTF

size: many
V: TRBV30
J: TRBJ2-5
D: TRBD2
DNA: TGTGCCTGGAGTACCCTTACTAGCGGGAGGCCCTTCTACTTC
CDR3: CAWSTLTSGRPFYF

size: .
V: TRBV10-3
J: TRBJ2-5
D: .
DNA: TGTGCCATCAGTGAAAGGGGCGGAGAGACCCAGTACTTC
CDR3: CAISERGGETQYF

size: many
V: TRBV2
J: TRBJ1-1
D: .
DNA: TGTGCCAGCAGCTTCAGGGGTTCGAACACTGAAGCTTTCTTT
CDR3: CASSFRGSNTEAFF

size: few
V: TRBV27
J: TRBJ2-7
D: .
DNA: TGTGCCAGGAACTACGAGCAGTACTTC
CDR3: CARNYEQYF

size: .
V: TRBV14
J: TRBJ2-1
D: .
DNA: TGTGCCAGCAGCCCCCGGGACCCAGGCCCCTACAATGAGCAGTTCTTC
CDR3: CASSPRDPGPYNEQFF

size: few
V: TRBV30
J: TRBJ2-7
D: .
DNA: TGTGCCTGGAGTGTCGGGAATAGAGTCTCCTACGAGCAGTACTTC
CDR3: CAWSVGNRVSYEQYF

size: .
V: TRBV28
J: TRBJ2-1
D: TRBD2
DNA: TGTGCCAGCACACGGGGGGGGACTCCCTCCTACAATGAGCAGTTCTTC
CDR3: CASTRGGTPSYNEQFF

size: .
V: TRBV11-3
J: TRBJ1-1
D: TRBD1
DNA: TGTGCCAGCAGCTTACAGGGGGCGCAGGCTTTCTTT
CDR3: CASSLQGAQAFF

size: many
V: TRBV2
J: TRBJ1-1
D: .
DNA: TGTGCCAGCAGTGCGACAATCATGAACACTGAAGCTTTCTTT
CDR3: CASSATIMNTEAFF

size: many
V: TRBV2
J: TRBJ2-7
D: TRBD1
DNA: TGTGCCAGCAGAATGCCGGGACAGCTATACGAGCAGTACTTC
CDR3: CASRMPGQLYEQYF

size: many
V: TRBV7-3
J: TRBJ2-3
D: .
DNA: TGTGCCAGCAAAAGTGGGACCGCTAGCACAGATACGCAGTATTTT
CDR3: CASKSGTASTDTQYF

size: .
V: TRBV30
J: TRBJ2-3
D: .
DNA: TGTGCCTGGAGTGGACGGACTGGCGGGGAAACCACGCTAGATACGCAGTATTTT
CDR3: CAWSGRTGGETTLDTQYF

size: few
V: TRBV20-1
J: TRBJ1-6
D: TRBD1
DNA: TGCAGTGCTCCTCCCGGGACAGTAAGGTCCTATAATTCACCCCTCCACTTT
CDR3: CSAPPGTVRSYNSPLHF

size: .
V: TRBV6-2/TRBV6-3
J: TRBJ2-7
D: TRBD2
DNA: TGTGCCAGCAGTGGACTAGCGGAATACGAGCAGTACTTC
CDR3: CASSGLAEYEQYF